This entry lists 10 T cell receptor beta chains sequenced from one sample in a study of early T cells in non-severe SARS-CoV-2 infection (dated by TCRdb to about 2021). The receptor library was made with 5' RACE. This sample was sequenced with a NextSeq 500. TCRdb reprocessing: public reads trimmed at Q25 with fastp, clones called with MiXCR, in-frame beta chains kept. Every CDR3 protein is listed once, alongside the most common genes and DNA of its rows. The sample includes roughly 56,000 distinct CDR3 sequences, with roughly 13% observed a single time. Clones ranked in the top ten supply around 9.9% of the sample. The specimen sequenced was whole blood. The receptors here all came from an adult who was a healthcare worker with PCR-confirmed SARS-CoV-2 infection or an uninfected control (not recorded which).

This clonotype was seen only a few times. The rearrangement links TRBV29-1 to TRBJ2-7; D is possibly TRBD2 (5 bases). Trimming took 7 bases from V and 5 from J, leaving 21 bases between them. CDR3 length: 14 residues. From germline, CDR1 is SQVTM and CDR2 ANQGSEA. CDR3 protein: CSAIDVLPRDEQYF. The DNA of the CDR3 is TGCAGCGCTATAGACGTACTCCCGAGGGACGAGCAGTACTTC.

This clonotype has just a few counts. This chain connects TRBV18 to TRBJ2-2, with TRBD2 matching 8 bases. The CDR3 spans 16 residues. The V and J ends lost 3 bases and 1 base, in that order; junction bases with no gene match: 4. Germline CDR1 KGHSH, CDR2 LQKENI. DNA of the CDR3: TGTGCCAGCTCACCCCCGGGAGGGCTGAACACCGGGGAGCTGTTTTTT. Protein sequence: CASSPPGGLNTGELFF.

V gene TRBV7-2 combines with J gene TRBJ1-4, with a tentative D call TRBD1 (5 bases). Trimming removed 1 base at V and 4 bases at J, with 10 bases between. The CDR3 is made up of 15 amino acids. Germline CDR1 and CDR2: SGHTA and FQGNSA. The CDR3 nucleotides read TGTGCCAGCAGCTTAGGGAGCAGGGTTAATGAAAAACTGTTTTTT. Residues: CASSLGSRVNEKLFF.

This chain connects TRBV29-1 to TRBJ2-2, with unresolved D. Germline CDR1 SQVTM, CDR2 ANQGSEA. The CDR3 consists of 10 residues. The ends were cut back, 5 bases at V and 6 bases at J, with 4 bases in the middle. CDR3 nucleotides: TGCAGCGTTAGATCCGGGGAGCTGTTTTTT. It translates to CSVRSGELFF.

This clonotype came up a few times. The V gene is TRBV28, the J gene TRBJ2-4; possibly TRBD1 for D (5 bases). This CDR3 is built from 13 residues. In germline, CDR1 is MDHEN, CDR2 SYDVKM. The V gene lost 6 bases and the J gene lost 5 bases, with 11 bases spanning the gap. The CDR3 DNA sequence: TGTGCCAGCAGGACAGACTGGGAAAACATTCAGTACTTC. Its protein product is CASRTDWENIQYF.

The chain joins TRBV7-9 to TRBJ2-1; no clear D. Deletions cut 6 bases from V and 0 bases from J, with 6 bases between. CDR3 length: 13 amino acids. CDR1 and CDR2 (germline): SEHNR, FQNEAQ (reference sequence). CDR3 protein: CASSHSSYNEQFF. The CDR3 coding sequence is TGTGCCAGCAGTCACAGCTCCTACAATGAGCAGTTCTTC.

This rearrangement joins TRBV19 to TRBJ2-3, with no clear D. Deletions cut 5 bases from V and 5 bases from J, with 14 bases between. CDR1 and CDR2 (germline): LNHDA, SQIVND (reference sequence). The CDR3 spans 14 residues. CDR3 DNA sequence: TGTGCCAGTAGTCTACGGTGGCACCAAGATACGCAGTATTTT. Its protein product is CASSLRWHQDTQYF. The whole variable domain, filled in from reference TRBV19 and TRBJ2-3, reads DGGITQSPKYLFRKEGQNVTLSCEQNLNHDAMYWYRQDPGQGLRLIYYSQIVNDFQKGDIAEGYSVSREKKESFPLTVTSAQKNPTAFYLCASSLRWHQDTQYFGPGTRLTVL.

This clonotype came up a few times. The rearrangement joins TRBV19 to TRBJ2-7; 12 nucleotides agree with TRBD2. Trimming cost V 5 bases and J 5 bases; bases outside gene matches: 7. The CDR3 sequence is 15 residues long. CDR1 is LNHDA and CDR2 is SQIVND in the germline V gene (reference sequence). CDR3 region: CASSLRLAGDHEQYF. CDR3 in DNA: TGTGCCAGTAGTCTCCGACTAGCGGGAGATCACGAGCAGTACTTC.

The chain carries TRBV7-8 and TRBJ1-2; no reliable D call. V was cut by 1 base and J by 6 bases, with 6 bases left in between. Germline V CDR1 and CDR2: SGHVS, FQNEAQ. This CDR3 comprises 12 residues. CDR3 nucleotide sequence: TGTGCCAGCAGCTTAGGAGCGGATGGCTACACCTTC. Encoded protein: CASSLGADGYTF.

This clonotype was picked up a small number of times. J is TRBJ1-5 and V is TRBV6-6; D ambiguous. CDR3 length equals 12 residues. Trimming left V 2 bases short and J 8 bases short, with 7 bases between. The germline V gene encodes CDR1 MNHNY and CDR2 SVGAGI (reference sequence). CDR3 loop: CASSYDGEPQHF. DNA for the CDR3: TGTGCCAGCAGTTACGATGGTGAGCCCCAGCATTTT.